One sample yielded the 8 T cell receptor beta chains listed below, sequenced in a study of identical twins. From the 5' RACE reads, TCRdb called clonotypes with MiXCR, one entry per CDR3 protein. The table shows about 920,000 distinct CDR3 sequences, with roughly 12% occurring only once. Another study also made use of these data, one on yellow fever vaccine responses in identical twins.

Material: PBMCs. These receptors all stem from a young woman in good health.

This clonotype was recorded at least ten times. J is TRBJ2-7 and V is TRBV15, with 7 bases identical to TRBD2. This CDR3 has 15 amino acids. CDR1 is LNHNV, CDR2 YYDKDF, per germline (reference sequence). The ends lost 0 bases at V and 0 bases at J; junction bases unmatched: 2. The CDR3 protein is CATSRDRGVSYEQYF. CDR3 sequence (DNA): TGTGCCACCAGCAGAGACCGGGGGGTCTCCTACGAGCAGTACTTC.

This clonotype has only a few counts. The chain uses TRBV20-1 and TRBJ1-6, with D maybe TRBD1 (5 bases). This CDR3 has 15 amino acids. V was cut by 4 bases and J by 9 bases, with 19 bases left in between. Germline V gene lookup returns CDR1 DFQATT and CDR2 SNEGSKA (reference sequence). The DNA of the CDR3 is TGCAGTGCTACAGGGAAGGGTATTAATACTTCACCCCTCCACTTT. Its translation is CSATGKGINTSPLHF.

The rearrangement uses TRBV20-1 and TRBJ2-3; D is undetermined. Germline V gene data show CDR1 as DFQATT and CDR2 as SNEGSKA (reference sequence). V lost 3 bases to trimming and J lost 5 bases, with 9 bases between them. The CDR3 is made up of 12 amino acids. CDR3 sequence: CSASPTLDTQYF. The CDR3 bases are TGCAGTGCTAGTCCCACACTAGATACGCAGTATTTT.

In DNA, the CDR3 is TGTGCCAGCAGCCAAGCTCTAGCGGGAGGGCCTGCCGGGGAGCTGTTTTTT. Protein product: CASSQALAGGPAGELFF. The chain has TRBV3-1 and TRBJ2-2; 12 bases line up with TRBD2. Looked up from germline, CDR1 is LGHDT and CDR2 is YNNKEL (reference sequence). With V trimmed by 1 base and J by 6 bases, 6 bases remained unmatched. This CDR3 has 17 amino acids.

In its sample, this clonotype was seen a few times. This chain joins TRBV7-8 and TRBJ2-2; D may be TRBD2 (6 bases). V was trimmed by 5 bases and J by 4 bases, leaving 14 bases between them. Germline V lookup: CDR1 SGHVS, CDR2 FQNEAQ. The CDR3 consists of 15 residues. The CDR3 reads CASSTGGLGTGELFF. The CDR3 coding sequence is TGTGCCAGCAGCACCGGGGGTCTAGGCACCGGGGAGCTGTTTTTT.

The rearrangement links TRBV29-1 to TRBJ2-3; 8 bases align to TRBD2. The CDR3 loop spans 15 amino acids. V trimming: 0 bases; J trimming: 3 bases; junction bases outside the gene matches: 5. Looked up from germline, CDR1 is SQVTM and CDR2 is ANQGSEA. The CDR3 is CSVEDRGGATDTQYF. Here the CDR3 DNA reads TGCAGCGTTGAAGATCGGGGGGGGGCGACAGATACGCAGTATTTT.

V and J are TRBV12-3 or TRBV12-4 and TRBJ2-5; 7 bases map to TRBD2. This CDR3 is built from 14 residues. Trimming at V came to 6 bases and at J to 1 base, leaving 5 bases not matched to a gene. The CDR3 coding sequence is TGTGCCAGCAGCACCGGGGGGATCCAAGAGACCCAGTACTTC. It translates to CASSTGGIQETQYF.

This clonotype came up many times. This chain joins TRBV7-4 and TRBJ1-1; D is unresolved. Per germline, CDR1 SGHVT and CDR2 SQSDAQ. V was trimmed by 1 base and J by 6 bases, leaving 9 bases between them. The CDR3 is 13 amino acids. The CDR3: CASSLGPPSEAFF. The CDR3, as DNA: TGTGCCAGCAGCTTAGGGCCACCATCTGAAGCTTTCTTT.